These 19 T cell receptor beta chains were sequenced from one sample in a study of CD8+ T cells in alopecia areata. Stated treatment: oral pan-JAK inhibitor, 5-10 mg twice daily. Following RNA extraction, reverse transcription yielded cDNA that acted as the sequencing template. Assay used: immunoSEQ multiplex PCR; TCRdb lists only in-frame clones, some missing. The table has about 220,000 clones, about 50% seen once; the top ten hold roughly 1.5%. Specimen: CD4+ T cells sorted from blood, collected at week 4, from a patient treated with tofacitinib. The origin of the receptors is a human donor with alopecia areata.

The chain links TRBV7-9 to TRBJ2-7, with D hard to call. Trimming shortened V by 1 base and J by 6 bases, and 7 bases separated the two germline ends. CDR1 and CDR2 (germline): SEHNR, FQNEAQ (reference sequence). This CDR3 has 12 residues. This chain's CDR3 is CASSLGLGEQYF. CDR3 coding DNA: TGTGCCAGCAGCTTAGGACTTGGCGAGCAGTACTTC.

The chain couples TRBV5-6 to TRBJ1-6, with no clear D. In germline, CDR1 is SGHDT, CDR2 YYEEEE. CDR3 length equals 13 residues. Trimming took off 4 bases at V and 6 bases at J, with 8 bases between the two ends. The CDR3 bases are TGTGCCAGCAGCCGGGGAGCTAATTCACCCCTCCACTTT. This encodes CASSRGANSPLHF.

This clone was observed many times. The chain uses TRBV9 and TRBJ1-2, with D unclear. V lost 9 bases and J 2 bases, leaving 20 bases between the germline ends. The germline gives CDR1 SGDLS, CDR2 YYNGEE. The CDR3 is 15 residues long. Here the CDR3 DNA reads TGTGCCATATGGGATACAGCCACCCACAACTATGGCTACACCTTC. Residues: CAIWDTATHNYGYTF.

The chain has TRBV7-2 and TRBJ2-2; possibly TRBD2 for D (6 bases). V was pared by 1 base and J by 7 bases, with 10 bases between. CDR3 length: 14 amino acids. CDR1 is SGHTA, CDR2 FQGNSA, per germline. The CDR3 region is CASSLVTSRGELFF. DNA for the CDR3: TGTGCCAGCAGCTTAGTAACTAGCCGCGGGGAGCTGTTTTTT.

The CDR3 is CASSYGRGASPLHF. The CDR3 region has the DNA TGTGCCAGCAGTTACGGGCGAGGGGCTTCACCCCTCCACTTT. The chain uses TRBV6-6 and TRBJ1-6; a possible D gene is TRBD1 (5 bases). Germline CDR1 MNHNY, CDR2 SVGAGI (reference sequence). This CDR3 has 14 residues. The V end was cut by 2 bases, the J end by 9 bases, with 11 bases between.

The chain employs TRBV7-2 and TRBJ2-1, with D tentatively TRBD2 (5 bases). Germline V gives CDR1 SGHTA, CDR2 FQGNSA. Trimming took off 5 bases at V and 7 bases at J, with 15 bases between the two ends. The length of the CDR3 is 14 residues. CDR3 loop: CASSASSLGNEQFF. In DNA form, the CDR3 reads TGTGCCAGCAGCGCCTCTAGCCTAGGGAATGAGCAGTTCTTC.

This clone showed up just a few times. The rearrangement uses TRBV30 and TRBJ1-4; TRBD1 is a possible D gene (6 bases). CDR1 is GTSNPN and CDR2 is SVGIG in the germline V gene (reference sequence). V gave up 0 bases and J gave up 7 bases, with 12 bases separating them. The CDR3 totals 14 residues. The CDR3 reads CAWSVGGPGEKLFF. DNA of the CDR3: TGTGCCTGGAGTGTCGGGGGGCCTGGTGAAAAACTGTTTTTT.

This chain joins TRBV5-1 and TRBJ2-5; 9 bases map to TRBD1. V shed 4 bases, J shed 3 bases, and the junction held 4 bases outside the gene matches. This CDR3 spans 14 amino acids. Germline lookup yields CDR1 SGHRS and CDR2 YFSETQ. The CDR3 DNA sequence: TGCGCCAGCAGCCTCGGGACAGGGAAAGAGACCCAGTACTTC. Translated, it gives CASSLGTGKETQYF.

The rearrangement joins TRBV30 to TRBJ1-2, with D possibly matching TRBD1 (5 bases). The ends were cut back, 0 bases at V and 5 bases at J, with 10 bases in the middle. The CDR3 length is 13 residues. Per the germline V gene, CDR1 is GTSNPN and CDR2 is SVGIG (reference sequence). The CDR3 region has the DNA TGTGCCTGGAGTGTAAGCAGGGAGTATGGCTACACCTTC. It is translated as CAWSVSREYGYTF.

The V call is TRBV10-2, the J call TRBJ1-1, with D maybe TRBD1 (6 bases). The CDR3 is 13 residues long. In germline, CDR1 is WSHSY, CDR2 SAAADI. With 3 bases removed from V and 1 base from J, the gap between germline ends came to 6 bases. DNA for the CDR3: TGCGCCAGCAGTGACAGGGGGAACACTGAAGCTTTCTTT. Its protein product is CASSDRGNTEAFF.

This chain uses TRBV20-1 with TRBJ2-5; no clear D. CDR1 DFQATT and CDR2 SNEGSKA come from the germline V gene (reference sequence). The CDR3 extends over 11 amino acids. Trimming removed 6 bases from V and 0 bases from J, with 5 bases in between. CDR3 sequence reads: CSAQYQETQYF. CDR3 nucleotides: TGCAGTGCCCAGTACCAAGAGACCCAGTACTTC.

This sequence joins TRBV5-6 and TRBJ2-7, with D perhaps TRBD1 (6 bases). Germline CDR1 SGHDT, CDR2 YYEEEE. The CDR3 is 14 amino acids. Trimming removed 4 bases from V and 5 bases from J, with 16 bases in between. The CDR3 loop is CASSHSQGSNEQYF. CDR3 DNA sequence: TGTGCCAGCAGCCATTCACAGGGTAGCAACGAGCAGTACTTC.

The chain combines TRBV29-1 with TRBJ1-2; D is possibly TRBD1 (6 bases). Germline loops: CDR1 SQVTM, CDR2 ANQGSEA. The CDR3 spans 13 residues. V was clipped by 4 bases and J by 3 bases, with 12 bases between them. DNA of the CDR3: TGCAGCGTTGCCCAGGACAGTTACTATGGCTACACCTTC. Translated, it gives CSVAQDSYYGYTF.

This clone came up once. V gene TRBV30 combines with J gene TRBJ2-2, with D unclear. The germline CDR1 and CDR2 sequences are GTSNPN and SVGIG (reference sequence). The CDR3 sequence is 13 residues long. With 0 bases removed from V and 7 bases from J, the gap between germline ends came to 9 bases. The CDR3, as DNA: TGTGCCTGGAGTGTAGAGTCAGGCGGGGAGCTGTTTTTT. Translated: CAWSVESGGELFF.

The CDR3 spells CASQSEGMAFF. CDR3 in DNA: TGTGCCAGCCAATCCGAGGGTATGGCTTTCTTT. This chain connects TRBV2 to TRBJ1-1, with D uncertain. V was shortened by 8 bases and J by 11 bases, with 15 bases between the two germline ends. Germline V CDR1 and CDR2: SNHLY, FYNNEI. The length of the CDR3 is 11 residues.

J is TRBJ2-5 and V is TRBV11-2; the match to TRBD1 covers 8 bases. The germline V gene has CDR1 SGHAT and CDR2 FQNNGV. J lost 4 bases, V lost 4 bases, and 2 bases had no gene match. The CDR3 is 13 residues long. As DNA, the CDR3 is TGTGCCAGCAGCTCACAGGGGGGAGAGACCCAGTACTTC. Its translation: CASSSQGGETQYF. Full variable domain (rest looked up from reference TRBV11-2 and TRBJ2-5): EAGVAQSPRYKIIEKRQSVAFWCNPISGHATLYWYQQILGQGPKLLIQFQNNGVVDDSQLPKDRFSAERLKGVDSTLKIQPAKLEDSAVYLCASSSQGGETQYFGPGTRLLVL.

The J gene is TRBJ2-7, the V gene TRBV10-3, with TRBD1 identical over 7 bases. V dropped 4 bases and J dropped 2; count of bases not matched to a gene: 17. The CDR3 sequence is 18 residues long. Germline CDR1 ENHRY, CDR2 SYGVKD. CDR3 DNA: TGTGCCATCAGTGCATCAGGTACAACAGGGGAAATCACCTACGAGCAGTACTTC. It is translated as CAISASGTTGEITYEQYF.

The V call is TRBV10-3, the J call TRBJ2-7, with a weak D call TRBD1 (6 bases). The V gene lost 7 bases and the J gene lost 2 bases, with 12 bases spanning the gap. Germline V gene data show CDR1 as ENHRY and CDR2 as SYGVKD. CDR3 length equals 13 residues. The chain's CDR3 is CAIKGQGTYEQYF. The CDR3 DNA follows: TGTGCCATCAAGGGGCAGGGGACCTACGAGCAGTACTTC.

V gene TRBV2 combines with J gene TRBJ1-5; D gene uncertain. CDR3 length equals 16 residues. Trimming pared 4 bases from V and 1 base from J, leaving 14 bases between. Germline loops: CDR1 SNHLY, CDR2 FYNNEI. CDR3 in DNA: TGTGCCAGCAGTGGGATGAGGCTGGGAAGCAATCAGCCCCAGCATTTT. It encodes CASSGMRLGSNQPQHF.